The source of this T cell receptor (beta chain) is a study of blood T cell repertoires in COVID-19. Looking at the study overall: Sites across the United States, Italy and Spain contributed samples from acute and convalescent COVID-19.

The CDR3 extends over 15 amino acids. Germline V gene data show CDR1 as LNHDA and CDR2 as SQIVND (reference sequence). With V trimmed by 3 bases and J by 1 base, 1 base remained unmatched. The authors' processing: Nucleated cell counts were estimated from reference gene primer amplification. Here immunoSEQ multiplex PCR was the method, and the copy in TCRdb shows in-frame clones only, minus some. V and J calls and clone size are copied from that table; D and trimming were computed from the DNA. This table has over 80,000 clones, around 87% appearing once. This clone has a single count. This clonotype originated in a human donor in a cohort sampled during active COVID-19. Specimen: peripheral blood. The genes are TRBV19 and TRBJ2-7; 12 nucleotides agree with TRBD2. The CDR3 loop reads CASSIGLAGSYEQYF. The DNA of the CDR3 is TGTGCCAGTAGTATCGGACTAGCGGGATCCTACGAGCAGTACTTC.